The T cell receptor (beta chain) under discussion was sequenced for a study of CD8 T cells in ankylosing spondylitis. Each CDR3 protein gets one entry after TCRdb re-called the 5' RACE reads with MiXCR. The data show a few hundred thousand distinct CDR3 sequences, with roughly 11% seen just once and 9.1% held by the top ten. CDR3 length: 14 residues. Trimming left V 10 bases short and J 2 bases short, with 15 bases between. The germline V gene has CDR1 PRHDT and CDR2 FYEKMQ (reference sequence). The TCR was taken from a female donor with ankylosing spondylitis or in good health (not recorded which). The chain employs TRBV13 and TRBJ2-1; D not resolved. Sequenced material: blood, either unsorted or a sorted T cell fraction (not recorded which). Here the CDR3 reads CAMGFGRPYNEQFF. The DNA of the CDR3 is TGTGCCATGGGCTTCGGGCGCCCCTACAATGAGCAGTTCTTC. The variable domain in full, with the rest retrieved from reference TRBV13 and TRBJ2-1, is AAGVIQSPRHLIKEKRETATLKCYPIPRHDTVYWYQQGPGQDPQFLISFYEKMQSDKGSIPDRFSAQQFSDYHSELNMSSLELGDSALYFCAMGFGRPYNEQFFGPGTRLTVL.